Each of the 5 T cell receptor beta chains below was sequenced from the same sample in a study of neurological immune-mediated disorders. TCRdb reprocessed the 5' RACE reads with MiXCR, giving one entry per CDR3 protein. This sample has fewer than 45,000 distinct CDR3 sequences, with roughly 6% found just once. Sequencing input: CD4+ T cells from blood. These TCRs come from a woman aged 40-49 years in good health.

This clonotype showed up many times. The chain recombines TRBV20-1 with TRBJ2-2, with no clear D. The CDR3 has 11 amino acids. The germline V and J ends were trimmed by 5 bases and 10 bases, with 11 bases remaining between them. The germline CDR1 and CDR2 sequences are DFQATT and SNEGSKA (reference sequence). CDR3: CSAAVPSELFF. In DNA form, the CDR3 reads TGCAGTGCTGCCGTCCCGTCGGAGCTGTTTTTT.

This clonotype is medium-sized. In DNA form, the CDR3 reads TGTGCCAGCGGACTAGCGGGCACAGATACGCAGTATTTT. Amino acids: CASGLAGTDTQYF. The chain employs TRBV12-3 or TRBV12-4 and TRBJ2-3; TRBD2 matches 10 bases. The CDR3 sequence is 13 residues long. V shed 8 bases and J 1 base; nucleotides not matched to a gene: 0.

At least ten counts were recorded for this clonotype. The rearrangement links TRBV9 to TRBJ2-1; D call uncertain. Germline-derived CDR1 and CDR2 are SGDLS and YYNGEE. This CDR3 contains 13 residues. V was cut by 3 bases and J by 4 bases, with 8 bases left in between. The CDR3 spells CASSERQYNEQFF. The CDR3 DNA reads TGTGCCAGCAGCGAGAGACAATACAATGAGCAGTTCTTC.

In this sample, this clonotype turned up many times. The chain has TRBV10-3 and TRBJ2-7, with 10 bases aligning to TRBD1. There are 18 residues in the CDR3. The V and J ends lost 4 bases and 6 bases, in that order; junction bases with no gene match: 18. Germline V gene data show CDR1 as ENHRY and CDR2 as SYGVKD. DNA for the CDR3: TGTGCCATCAGTGGCCCCGCTGGTTTGGGGACAGGGGTTCCCGAGCAGTACTTC. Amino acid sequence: CAISGPAGLGTGVPEQYF.

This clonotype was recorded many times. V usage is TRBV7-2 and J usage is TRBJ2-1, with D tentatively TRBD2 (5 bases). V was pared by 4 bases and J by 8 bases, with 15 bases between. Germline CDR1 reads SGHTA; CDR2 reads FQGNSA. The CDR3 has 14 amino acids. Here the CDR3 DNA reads TGTGCCAGCAGCTCCCCCGGGGTGGCCTATGAGCAGTTCTTC. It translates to CASSSPGVAYEQFF.